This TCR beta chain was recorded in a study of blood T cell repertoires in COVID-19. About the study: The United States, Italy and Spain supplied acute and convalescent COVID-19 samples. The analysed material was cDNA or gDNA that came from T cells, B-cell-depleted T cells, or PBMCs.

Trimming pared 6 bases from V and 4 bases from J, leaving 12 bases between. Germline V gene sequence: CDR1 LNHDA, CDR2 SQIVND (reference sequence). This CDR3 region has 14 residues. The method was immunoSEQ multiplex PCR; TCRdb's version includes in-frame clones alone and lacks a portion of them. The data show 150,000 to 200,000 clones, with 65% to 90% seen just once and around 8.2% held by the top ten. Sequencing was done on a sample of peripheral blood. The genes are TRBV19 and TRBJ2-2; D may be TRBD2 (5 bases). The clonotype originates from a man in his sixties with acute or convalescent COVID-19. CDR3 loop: CASSAGVGTGELFF. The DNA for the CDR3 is TGTGCCAGTAGCGCCGGGGTTGGCACCGGGGAGCTGTTTTTT.